The 15 T cell receptor beta chains reported below all come from one sample, sequenced in a study of regulatory T cells in long-lasting Graves disease. Noted time point: newly diagnosed GD, antithyroid drugs for less than 3 months. RNA isolated from PBMCs was used to make the TCR library. iRepertoire HTBI primers and Arm-PCR of CDR3 regions built TCR beta libraries. TCRdb reprocessed the multiplex PCR reads with MiXCR, giving one entry per CDR3 protein. Here the sample spans roughly 610,000 distinct CDR3 sequences, around 15% being singletons. The sample was also linked to a second study, of T cells in Graves' hyperthyroidism and ophthalmopathy.

The source material was peripheral blood mononuclear cells (PBMCs), sampled at new diagnosis, from a patient treated with antithyroid drugs. The receptors shown here come from a woman aged 25 to 45 with Graves disease.

The rearrangement joins TRBV29-1 to TRBJ2-1, with D maybe TRBD1 (5 bases). The V gene lost 3 bases and the J gene lost 9 bases, with 15 bases spanning the gap. This CDR3 spans 13 amino acids. CDR1 is SQVTM, CDR2 ANQGSEA, per germline. The CDR3, as DNA: TGCAGCGTTGAGCTCTCATCTGGGGCTGAGCAGTTCTTC. Translating gives CSVELSSGAEQFF.

Ten or more counts support this clonotype. This chain uses TRBV11-2 with TRBJ1-5; possibly TRBD1 for D (6 bases). V lost 6 bases to trimming and J lost 3 bases, with 12 bases between them. The CDR3 spans 14 residues. Germline values: CDR1 SGHAT, CDR2 FQNNGV. The CDR3 DNA sequence: TGTGCCAGCAGTCAACAGGGATCCAATCAGCCCCAGCATTTT. Protein: CASSQQGSNQPQHF.

There are many counts of this clonotype. The chain couples TRBV9 to TRBJ1-2, with a weak D call TRBD1 (6 bases). Trimming removed 0 bases at V and 4 bases at J, with 10 bases between. CDR3 length: 14 residues. Germline values: CDR1 SGDLS, CDR2 YYNGEE. This CDR3 reads CASSVVPDSYGYTF. The CDR3 DNA reads TGTGCCAGCAGCGTAGTCCCGGACAGCTATGGCTACACCTTC.

The chain recombines TRBV5-1 with TRBJ2-5, with TRBD1 as a possible D gene (6 bases). The CDR3 runs to 14 residues. Looked up from germline, CDR1 is SGHRS and CDR2 is YFSETQ. Trimming left V 4 bases short and J 4 bases short, with 14 bases between. CDR3 amino acids: CASSKPRGGETQYF. For the CDR3, the DNA is TGCGCCAGCAGCAAACCCAGGGGCGGAGAGACCCAGTACTTC.

The chain couples TRBV28 to TRBJ2-7; D is ambiguous. CDR1 is MDHEN, CDR2 SYDVKM, per germline. CDR3 length equals 13 residues. V shed 8 bases and J shed 2 bases, with 13 bases lying between them. The CDR3 nucleotides are TGTGCCAGCGGCCCGGGTCCACCCTACGAGCAGTACTTC. Its protein is CASGPGPPYEQYF.

This clonotype was counted between two and nine times. V usage is TRBV20-1 and J usage is TRBJ2-1, with 12 bases aligning to TRBD2. The CDR3 runs to 13 residues. V lost 6 bases to trimming and J lost 8 bases; unmatched junction nucleotides: 5. The V gene's germline CDR1 is DFQATT and CDR2 SNEGSKA (reference sequence). CDR3: CSAKTSGSHEQFF. DNA for the CDR3: TGCAGTGCCAAGACTAGCGGGAGCCATGAGCAGTTCTTC.

Only one count was recorded for this clonotype. The rearrangement uses TRBV12-3 or TRBV12-4 and TRBJ1-5; D may be TRBD1 (6 bases). The CDR3 loop spans 15 amino acids. V was pared by 7 bases and J by 4 bases, with 17 bases between. CDR3 protein: CASTQGDASNQPQHF. DNA of the CDR3: TGTGCCAGCACACAGGGTGATGCCTCGAATCAGCCCCAGCATTTT.

This clonotype was picked up a small number of times. V and J are TRBV5-1 and TRBJ2-3; a possible D gene is TRBD1 (6 bases). The germline V and J ends were trimmed by 1 base and 3 bases, with 12 bases remaining between them. Germline CDR1 and CDR2: SGHRS and YFSETQ. This CDR3 contains 15 residues. The CDR3 DNA reads as TGCGCCAGCAGCTTGATTTCGAGGGGGACAGATACGCAGTATTTT. Translating gives CASSLISRGTDTQYF.

This clonotype appeared many times. V is TRBV11-3 and J is TRBJ1-1; D not certain. With 5 bases removed from V and 1 base from J, the gap between germline ends came to 8 bases. The CDR3 spans 13 residues. Germline CDR1 reads SGHNT; CDR2 reads YENEEA. CDR3 in amino acids: CASSTTENTEAFF. Here the CDR3 DNA reads TGTGCCAGCAGCACTACGGAGAACACTGAAGCTTTCTTT.

There are many counts of this clonotype. The genes are TRBV29-1 and TRBJ1-1; the D gene is possibly TRBD1 (5 bases). The length of the CDR3 is 10 residues. From germline, CDR1 is SQVTM and CDR2 ANQGSEA. The germline V and J ends were trimmed by 3 bases and 8 bases, with 7 bases remaining between them. The CDR3 reads CSVDAGEAFF. The CDR3 DNA follows: TGCAGCGTTGATGCAGGGGAAGCTTTCTTT.

This clonotype turned up a few times. The chain is built from TRBV20-1 and TRBJ1-6; tentative D call: TRBD1 (6 bases). This CDR3 has 16 residues. From germline, CDR1 is DFQATT and CDR2 SNEGSKA (reference sequence). V gave up 1 base and J gave up 4 bases, with 14 bases separating them. CDR3 DNA sequence: TGCAGTGCTAGAGCGTCCCAGGGGAAATATAATTCACCCCTCCACTTT. It encodes CSARASQGKYNSPLHF.

This clonotype was observed a few times. This rearrangement joins TRBV7-3 to TRBJ1-1; the match to TRBD1 covers 7 bases. With V trimmed by 5 bases and J by 5 bases, 5 bases remained unmatched. The CDR3 is 13 residues long. From germline, CDR1 is SGHTA and CDR2 FQGTGA. CDR3 nucleotides: TGTGCCAGCAGCATTGACAGGGAAACTGAAGCTTTCTTT. Residues: CASSIDRETEAFF.

This clonotype came up many times. The CDR3 is CASSANRVNTEAFF. DNA for the CDR3: TGTGCCAGCAGTGCGAACAGGGTGAACACTGAAGCTTTCTTT. The chain links TRBV6-4 to TRBJ1-1; a possible D gene is TRBD1 (6 bases). The germline V gene has CDR1 MRHNA and CDR2 SNTAGT. This CDR3 comprises 14 residues. Trimming stripped 4 bases from V and 0 bases from J, with 9 bases between.

This clonotype was detected ten times or more. This sequence joins TRBV12-3 or TRBV12-4 and TRBJ2-7; D possibly corresponds to TRBD1 (6 bases). There are 13 residues in the CDR3. Trimming removed 6 bases at V and 5 bases at J, with 14 bases between. CDR3 sequence (DNA): TGTGCCAGCAGGCCGACAGGTGGGGACGAGCAGTACTTC. Translating gives CASRPTGGDEQYF.

Many counts were recorded for this clonotype. This CDR3 is CASSLGSGTMTF. The CDR3 nucleotides read TGTGCCAGCAGCCTAGGATCCGGGACGATGACCTTC. This chain connects TRBV11-3 to TRBJ1-2; tentatively, D is TRBD1 (5 bases). The germline CDR1 and CDR2 sequences are SGHNT and YENEEA. The CDR3 extends over 12 amino acids. V was cut by 5 bases and J by 14 bases, with 18 bases left in between.